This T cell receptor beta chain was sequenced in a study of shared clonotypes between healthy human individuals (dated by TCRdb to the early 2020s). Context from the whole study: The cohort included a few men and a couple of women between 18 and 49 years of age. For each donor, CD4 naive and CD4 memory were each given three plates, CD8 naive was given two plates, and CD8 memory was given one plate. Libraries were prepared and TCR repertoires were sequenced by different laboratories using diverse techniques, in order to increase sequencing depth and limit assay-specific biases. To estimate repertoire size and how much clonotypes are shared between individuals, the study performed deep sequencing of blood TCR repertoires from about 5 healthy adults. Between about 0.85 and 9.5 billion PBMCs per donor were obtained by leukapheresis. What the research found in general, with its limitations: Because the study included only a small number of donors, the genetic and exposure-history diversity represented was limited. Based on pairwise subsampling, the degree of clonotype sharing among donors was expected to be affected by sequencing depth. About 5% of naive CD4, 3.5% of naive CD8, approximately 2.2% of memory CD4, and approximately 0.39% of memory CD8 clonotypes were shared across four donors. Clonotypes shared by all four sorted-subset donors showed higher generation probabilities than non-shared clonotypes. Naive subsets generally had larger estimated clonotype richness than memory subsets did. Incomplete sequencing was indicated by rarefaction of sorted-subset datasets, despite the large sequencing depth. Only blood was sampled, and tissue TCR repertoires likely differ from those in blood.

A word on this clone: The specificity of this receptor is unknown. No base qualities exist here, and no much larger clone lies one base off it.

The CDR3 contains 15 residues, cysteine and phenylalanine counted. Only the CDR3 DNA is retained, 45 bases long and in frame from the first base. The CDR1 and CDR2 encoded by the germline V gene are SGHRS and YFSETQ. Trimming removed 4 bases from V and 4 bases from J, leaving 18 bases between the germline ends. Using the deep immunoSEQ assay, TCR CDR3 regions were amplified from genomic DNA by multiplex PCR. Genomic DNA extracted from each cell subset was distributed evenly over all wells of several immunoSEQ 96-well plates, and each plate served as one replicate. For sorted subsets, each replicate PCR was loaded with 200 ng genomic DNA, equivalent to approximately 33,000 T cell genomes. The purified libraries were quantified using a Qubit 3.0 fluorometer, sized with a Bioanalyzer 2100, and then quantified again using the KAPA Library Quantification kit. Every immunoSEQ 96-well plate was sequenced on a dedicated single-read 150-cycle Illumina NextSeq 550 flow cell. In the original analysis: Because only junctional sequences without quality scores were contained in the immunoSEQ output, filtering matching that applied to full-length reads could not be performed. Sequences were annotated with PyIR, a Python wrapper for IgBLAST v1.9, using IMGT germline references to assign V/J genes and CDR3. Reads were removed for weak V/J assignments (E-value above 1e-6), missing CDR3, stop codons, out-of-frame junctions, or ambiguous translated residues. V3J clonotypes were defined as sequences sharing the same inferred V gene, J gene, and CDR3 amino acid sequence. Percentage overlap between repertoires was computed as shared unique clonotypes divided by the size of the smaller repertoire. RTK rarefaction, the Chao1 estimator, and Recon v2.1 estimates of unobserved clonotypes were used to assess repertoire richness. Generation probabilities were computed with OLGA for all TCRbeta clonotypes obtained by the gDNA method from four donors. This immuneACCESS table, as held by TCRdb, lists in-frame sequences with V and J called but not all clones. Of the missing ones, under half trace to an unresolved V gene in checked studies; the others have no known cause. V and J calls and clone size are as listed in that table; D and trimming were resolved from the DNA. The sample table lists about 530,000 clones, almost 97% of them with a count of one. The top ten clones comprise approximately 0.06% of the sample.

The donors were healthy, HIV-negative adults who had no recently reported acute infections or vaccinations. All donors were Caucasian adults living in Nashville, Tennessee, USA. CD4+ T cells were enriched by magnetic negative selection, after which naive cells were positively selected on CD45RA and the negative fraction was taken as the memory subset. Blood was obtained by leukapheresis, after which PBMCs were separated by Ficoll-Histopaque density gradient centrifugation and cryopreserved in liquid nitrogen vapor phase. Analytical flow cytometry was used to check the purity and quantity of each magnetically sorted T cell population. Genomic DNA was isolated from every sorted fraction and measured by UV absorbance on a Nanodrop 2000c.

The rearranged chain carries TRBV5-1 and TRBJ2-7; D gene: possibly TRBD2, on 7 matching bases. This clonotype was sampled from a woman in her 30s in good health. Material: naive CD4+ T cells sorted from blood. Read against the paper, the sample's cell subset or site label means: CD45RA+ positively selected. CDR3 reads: CASSRGAGTGYEQYF. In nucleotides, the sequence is TGCGCCAGCAGCCGGGGGGCAGGGACTGGATACGAGCAGTACTTC.